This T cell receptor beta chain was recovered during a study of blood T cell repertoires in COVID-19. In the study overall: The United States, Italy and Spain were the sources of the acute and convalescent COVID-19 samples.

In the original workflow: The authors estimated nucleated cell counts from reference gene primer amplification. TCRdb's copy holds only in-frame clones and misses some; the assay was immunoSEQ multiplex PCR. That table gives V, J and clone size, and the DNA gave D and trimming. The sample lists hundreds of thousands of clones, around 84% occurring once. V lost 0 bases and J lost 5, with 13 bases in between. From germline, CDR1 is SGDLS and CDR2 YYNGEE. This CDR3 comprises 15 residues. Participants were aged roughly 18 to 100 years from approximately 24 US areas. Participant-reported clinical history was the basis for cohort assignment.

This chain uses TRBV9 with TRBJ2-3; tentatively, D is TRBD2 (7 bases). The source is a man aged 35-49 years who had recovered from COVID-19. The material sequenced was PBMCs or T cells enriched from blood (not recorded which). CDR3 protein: CASSVGPGEGDTQYF. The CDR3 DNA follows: TGTGCCAGCAGCGTAGGCCCAGGGGAGGGAGATACGCAGTATTTT.